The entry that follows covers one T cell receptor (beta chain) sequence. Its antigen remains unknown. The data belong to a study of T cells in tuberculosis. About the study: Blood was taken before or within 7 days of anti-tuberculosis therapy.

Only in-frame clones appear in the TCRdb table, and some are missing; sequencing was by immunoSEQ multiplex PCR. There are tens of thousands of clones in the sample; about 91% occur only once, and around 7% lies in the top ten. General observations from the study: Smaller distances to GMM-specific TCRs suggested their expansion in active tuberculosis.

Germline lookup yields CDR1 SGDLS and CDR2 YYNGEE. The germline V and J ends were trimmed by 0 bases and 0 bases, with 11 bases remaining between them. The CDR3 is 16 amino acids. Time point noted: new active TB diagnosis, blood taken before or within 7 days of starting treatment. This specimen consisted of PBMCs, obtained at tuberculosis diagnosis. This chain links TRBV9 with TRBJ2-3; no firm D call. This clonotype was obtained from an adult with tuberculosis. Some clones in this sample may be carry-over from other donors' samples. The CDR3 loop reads CASSVVIDGSTDTQYF. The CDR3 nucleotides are TGTGCCAGCAGCGTAGTGATAGACGGGAGCACAGATACGCAGTATTTT.